This TCR beta chain was sequenced during a study of cytomegalovirus exposure and HLA in healthy donors. Researchers ran the PCR with 60 Vbeta and 13 Jbeta primers. Clones were sequenced by immunoSEQ multiplex PCR, and TCRdb holds only the in-frame ones, with some missing. This sample has around 180,000 clones, with roughly 80% found just once. Study outcomes and limitations: In a later analysis, several top co-occurrence clusters appeared linked to parvovirus B19, influenza, CMV and Epstein-Barr virus. In a later analysis, a missense DCLRE1C variant was linked to TCR beta V- and J-gene trimming.

In regard to this clone: The antigen is not known.

V gave up 7 bases and J gave up 5 bases; unmatched junction bases: 7. This CDR3 spans 14 amino acids. Germline V lookup: CDR1 SNHLY, CDR2 FYNNEI. This cohort consisted of healthy bone marrow donors. This chain joins TRBV2 and TRBJ2-1, with 8 positions matching TRBD2. The receptor was isolated from a boy younger than 18 in good health and CMV-seronegative. Sequenced sample: PBMCs. CDR3 sequence reads: CASNTREGDNEQFF. The CDR3 coding sequence is TGTGCCAGCAATACCCGGGAGGGCGACAATGAGCAGTTCTTC. Supplemented by reference TRBV2 and TRBJ2-1, the full variable domain reads EPEVTQTPSHQVTQMGQEVILRCVPISNHLYFYWYRQILGQKVEFLVSFYNNEISEKSEIFDDQFSVERPDGSNFTLKIRSTKLEDSAMYFCASNTREGDNEQFFGPGTRLTVL.